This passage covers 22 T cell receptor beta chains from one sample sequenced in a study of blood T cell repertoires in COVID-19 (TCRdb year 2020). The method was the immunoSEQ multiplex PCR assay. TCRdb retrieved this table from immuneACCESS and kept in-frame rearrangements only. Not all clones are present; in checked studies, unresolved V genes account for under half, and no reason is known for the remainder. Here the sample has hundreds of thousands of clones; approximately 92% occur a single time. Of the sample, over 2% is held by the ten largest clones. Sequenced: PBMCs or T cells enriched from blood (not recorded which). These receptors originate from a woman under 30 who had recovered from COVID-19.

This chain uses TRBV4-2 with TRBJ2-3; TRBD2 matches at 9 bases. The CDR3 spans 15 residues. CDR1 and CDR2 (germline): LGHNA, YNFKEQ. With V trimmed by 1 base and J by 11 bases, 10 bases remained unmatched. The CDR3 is CASSQGEGSGGGQYF. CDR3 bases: TGTGCCAGCAGCCAAGGAGAGGGTAGCGGGGGAGGGCAGTATTTT.

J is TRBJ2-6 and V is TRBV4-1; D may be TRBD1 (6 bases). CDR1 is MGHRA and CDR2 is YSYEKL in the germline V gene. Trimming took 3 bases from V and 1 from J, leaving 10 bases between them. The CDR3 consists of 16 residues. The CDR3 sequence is CASSHEQGSGANVLTF. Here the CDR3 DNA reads TGCGCCAGCAGCCACGAACAGGGTTCTGGGGCCAACGTCCTGACTTTC.

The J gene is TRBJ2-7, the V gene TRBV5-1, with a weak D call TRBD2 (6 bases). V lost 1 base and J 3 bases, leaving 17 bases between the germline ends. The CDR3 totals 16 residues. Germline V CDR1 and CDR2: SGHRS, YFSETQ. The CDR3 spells CASSLLGQAGIYEQYF. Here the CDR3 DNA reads TGCGCCAGCAGCTTGTTAGGTCAGGCGGGGATCTACGAGCAGTACTTC. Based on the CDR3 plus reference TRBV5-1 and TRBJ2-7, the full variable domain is KAGVTQTPRYLIKTRGQQVTLSCSPISGHRSVSWYQQTPGQGLQFLFEYFSETQRNKGNFPGRFSGRQFSNSRSEMNVSTLELGDSALYLCASSLLGQAGIYEQYFGPGTRLTVT.

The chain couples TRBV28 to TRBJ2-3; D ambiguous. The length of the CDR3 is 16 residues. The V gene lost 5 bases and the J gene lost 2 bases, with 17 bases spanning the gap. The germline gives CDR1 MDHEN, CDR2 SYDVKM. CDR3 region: CASSPAPQWATDTQYF. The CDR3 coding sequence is TGTGCCAGCAGTCCAGCCCCGCAGTGGGCCACAGATACGCAGTATTTT. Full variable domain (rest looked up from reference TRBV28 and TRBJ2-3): DVKVTQSSRYLVKRTGEKVFLECVQDMDHENMFWYRQDPGLGLRLIYFSYDVKMKEKGDIPEGYSVSREKKERFSLILESASTNQTSMYLCASSPAPQWATDTQYFGPGTRLTVL.

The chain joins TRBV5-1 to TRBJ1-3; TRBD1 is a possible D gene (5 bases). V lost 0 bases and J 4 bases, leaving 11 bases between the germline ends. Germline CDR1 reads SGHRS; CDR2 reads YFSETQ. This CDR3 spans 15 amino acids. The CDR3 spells CASSLEGGVGNTIYF. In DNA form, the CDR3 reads TGCGCCAGCAGCTTGGAGGGAGGGGTCGGAAACACCATATATTTT.

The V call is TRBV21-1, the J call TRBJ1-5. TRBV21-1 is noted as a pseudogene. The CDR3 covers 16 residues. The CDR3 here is CASSKYQTDSNQPQHF. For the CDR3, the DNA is TGTGCCAGCAGCAAATACCAGACTGATAGCAATCAGCCCCAGCATTTT.

The CDR3 nucleotides read TGTGCCAGCAGCCCTCCGACAGGGATGGGTCGGGAGCCCCAGCATTTT. As protein: CASSPPTGMGREPQHF. The V gene is TRBV7-8, the J gene TRBJ1-5, with TRBD1 matching 7 bases. The V and J ends lost 5 bases and 8 bases, in that order; junction bases with no gene match: 15. This CDR3 region has 16 residues. CDR1 and CDR2 (germline): SGHVS, FQNEAQ.

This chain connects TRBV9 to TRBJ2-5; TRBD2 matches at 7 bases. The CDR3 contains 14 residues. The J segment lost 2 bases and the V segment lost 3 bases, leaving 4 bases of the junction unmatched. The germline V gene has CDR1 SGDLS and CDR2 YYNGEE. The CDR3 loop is CASSASSGQETQYF. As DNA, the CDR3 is TGTGCCAGCAGCGCATCTAGCGGTCAAGAGACCCAGTACTTC.

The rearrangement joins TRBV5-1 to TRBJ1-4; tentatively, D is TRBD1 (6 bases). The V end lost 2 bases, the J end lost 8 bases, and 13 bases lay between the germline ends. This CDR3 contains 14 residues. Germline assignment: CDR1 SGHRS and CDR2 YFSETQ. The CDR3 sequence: CASSLGGLGEKLFF. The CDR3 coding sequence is TGCGCCAGCAGCTTAGGGGGATTGGGGGAAAAACTGTTTTTT.

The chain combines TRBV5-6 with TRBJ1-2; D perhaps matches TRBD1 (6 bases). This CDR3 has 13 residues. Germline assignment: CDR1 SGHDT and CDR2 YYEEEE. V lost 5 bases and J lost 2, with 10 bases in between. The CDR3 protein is CASRPGVNYGYTF. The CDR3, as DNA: TGTGCCAGCAGGCCAGGGGTAAACTATGGCTACACCTTC.

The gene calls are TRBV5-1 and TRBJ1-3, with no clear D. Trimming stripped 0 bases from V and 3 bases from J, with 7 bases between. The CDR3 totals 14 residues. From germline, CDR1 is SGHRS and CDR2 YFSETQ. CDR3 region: CASSLVSGGNTIYF. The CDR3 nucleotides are TGCGCCAGCAGCTTGGTCTCCGGTGGAAACACCATATATTTT.

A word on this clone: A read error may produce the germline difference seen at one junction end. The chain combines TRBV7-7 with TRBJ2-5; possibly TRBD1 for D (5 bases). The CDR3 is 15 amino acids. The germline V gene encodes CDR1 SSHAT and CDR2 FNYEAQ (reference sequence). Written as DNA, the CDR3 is TGTGCTAGCAGCTTCCCCCCCGACAGTCAAGAGACCCAGTACTTC. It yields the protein CASSFPPDSQETQYF.

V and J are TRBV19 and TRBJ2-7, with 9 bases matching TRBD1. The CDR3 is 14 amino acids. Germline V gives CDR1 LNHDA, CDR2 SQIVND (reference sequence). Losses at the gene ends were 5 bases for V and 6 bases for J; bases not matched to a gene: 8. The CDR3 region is CASSAGQGESEQYF. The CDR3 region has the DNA TGTGCCAGTAGTGCGGGACAGGGTGAATCCGAGCAGTACTTC. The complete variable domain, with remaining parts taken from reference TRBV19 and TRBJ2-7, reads DGGITQSPKYLFRKEGQNVTLSCEQNLNHDAMYWYRQDPGQGLRLIYYSQIVNDFQKGDIAEGYSVSREKKESFPLTVTSAQKNPTAFYLCASSAGQGESEQYFGPGTRLTVT.

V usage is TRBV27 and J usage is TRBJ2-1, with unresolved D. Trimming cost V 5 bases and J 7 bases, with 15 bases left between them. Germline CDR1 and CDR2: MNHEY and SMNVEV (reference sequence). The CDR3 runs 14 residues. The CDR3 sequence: CASSPRGSKNEQFF. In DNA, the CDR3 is TGTGCCAGCAGTCCGCGCGGTAGTAAGAATGAGCAGTTCTTC.

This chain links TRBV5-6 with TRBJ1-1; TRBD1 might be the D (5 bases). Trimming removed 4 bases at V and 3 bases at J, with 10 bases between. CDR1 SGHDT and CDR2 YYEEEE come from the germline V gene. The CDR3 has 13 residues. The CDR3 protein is CASSIPGYTEAFF. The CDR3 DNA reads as TGTGCCAGCAGCATCCCAGGGTACACTGAAGCTTTCTTT.

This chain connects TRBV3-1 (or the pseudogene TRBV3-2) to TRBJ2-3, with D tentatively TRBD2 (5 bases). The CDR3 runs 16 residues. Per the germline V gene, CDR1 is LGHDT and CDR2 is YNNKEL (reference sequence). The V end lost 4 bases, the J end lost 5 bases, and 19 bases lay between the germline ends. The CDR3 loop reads CASSPYIGVAGDTQYF. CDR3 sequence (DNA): TGTGCCAGCAGCCCTTACATCGGGGTGGCAGGAGATACGCAGTATTTT.

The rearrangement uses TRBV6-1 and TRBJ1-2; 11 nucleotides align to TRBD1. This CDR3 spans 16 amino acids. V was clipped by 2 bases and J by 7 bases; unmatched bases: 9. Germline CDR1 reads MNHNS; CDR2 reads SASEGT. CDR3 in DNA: TGTGCCAGCAGTGAAATTTGGGACAGGGGGATCTGTGGCTACACCTTC. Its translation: CASSEIWDRGICGYTF.

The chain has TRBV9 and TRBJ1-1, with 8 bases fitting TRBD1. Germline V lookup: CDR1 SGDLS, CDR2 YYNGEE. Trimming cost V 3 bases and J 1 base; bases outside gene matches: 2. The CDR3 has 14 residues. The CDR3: CASSDDRGNTEAFF. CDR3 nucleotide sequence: TGTGCCAGCAGCGACGACAGGGGGAACACTGAAGCTTTCTTT.

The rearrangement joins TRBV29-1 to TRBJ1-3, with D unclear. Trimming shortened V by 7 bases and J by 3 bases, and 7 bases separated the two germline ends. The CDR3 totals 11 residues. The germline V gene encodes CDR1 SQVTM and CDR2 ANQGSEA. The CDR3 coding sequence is TGCAGCGCCAGGTTTGGAAACACCATATATTTT. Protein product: CSARFGNTIYF.

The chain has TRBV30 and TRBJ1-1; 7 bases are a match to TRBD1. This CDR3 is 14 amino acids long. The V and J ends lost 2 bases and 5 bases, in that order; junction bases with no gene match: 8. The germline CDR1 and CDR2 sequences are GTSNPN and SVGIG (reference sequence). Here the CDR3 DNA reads TGTGCCTGGAGTTTGGGACAGAGCTGGACTGAAGCTTTCTTT. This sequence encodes CAWSLGQSWTEAFF.

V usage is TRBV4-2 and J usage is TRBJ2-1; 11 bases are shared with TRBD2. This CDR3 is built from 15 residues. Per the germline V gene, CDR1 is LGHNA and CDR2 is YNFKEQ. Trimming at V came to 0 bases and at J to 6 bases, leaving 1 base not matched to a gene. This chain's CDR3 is CASSQDSGGANEQFF. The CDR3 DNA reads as TGTGCCAGCAGCCAAGATAGCGGGGGGGCCAATGAGCAGTTCTTC.

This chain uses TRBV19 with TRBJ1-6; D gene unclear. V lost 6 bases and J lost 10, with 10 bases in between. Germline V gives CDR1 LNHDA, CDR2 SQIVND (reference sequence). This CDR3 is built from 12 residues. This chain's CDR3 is CASRTNRSPLHF. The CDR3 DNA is TGTGCCAGTAGGACGAACAGATCACCCCTCCACTTT.